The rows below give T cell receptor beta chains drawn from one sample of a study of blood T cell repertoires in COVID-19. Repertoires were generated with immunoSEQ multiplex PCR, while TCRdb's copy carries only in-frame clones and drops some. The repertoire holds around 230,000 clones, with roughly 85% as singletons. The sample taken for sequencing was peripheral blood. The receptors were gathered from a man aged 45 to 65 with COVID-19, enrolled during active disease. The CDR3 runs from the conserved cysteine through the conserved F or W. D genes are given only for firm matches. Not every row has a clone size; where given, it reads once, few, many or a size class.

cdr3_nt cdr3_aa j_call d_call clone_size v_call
TGTGCCAGCAGCTTGGAGGGACAGAGATCCACAGATACGCAGTATTTT CASSLEGQRSTDTQYF TRBJ2-3 TRBD1 - TRBV5-5
TGTGCCAGTAGTCTAAAGACAAGCCAGAACTATGGCTACACCTTC CASSLKTSQNYGYTF TRBJ1-2 - - TRBV19
TGTGCCAGCAGTTTAGAGGGAGGGACTGAAGCTTTCTTT CASSLEGGTEAFF TRBJ1-1 - - TRBV27
TGTGCCAGCAGCTTTCCAGCGGACAGGGAGAACACCGGGGAGCTGTTTTTT CASSFPADRENTGELFF TRBJ2-2 TRBD1 few TRBV11-2
TGCGCCAGCAGCTGGGGACAGGCGAACACCGGGGAGCTGTTTTTT CASSWGQANTGELFF TRBJ2-2 TRBD1 - TRBV5-1
TGTGCCTGGAGTCGAGGCGGGGTTGCCTACGAGCAGTACTTC CAWSRGGVAYEQYF TRBJ2-7 - - TRBV30
TGTGCCAGCAGCCACAGGACCACAGATACGCAGTATTTT CASSHRTTDTQYF TRBJ2-3 - - TRBV6-2/TRBV6-3
TGTGCCAGCTCCCGGGGAACAGAATCAGGCACTGAAGCTTTCTTT CASSRGTESGTEAFF TRBJ1-1 - - TRBV18
TGTGCCAGCAGTTACGAAGGTGGCGCGGACACCGGGGAGCTGTTTTTT CASSYEGGADTGELFF TRBJ2-2 - - TRBV6-5
TGTGCCAGCAGCCAAGTAGCGGGGACGGGATCACCCCTCCACTTT CASSQVAGTGSPLHF TRBJ1-6 - - TRBV3-1/TRBV3-2
TGTGCCAGTAGTACACAGACTACCTACGAGCAGTACTTC CASSTQTTYEQYF TRBJ2-7 - - TRBV19
TGTGCCAGCGCCTTTGCCGGGTCATCGGGAGATACGCAGTATTTT CASAFAGSSGDTQYF TRBJ2-3 - - TRBV3-1/TRBV3-2
TGCGCCAGCAGCTTGCTAGGCCGGTACGAGCAGTACTTC CASSLLGRYEQYF TRBJ2-7 - - TRBV5-1
TGTGCCAGCAGTGAATTGGGACAGATTTCCTACGAGCAGTACTTC CASSELGQISYEQYF TRBJ2-7 TRBD1 - TRBV25-1
TGTGCCAGCAGCCAGAAGTCGGTGTACTTC CASSQKSVYF TRBJ2-7 - - TRBV3-1/TRBV3-2
TGTGCCAGCAGCCAAGCTGGAGGGCAGTCCTACGAGCAGTACTTC CASSQAGGQSYEQYF TRBJ2-7 - - TRBV3-1/TRBV3-2
TGTGCCAGCAGTTTACCTACCCTAGCGGGGAAATACAATGAGCAGTTCTTC CASSLPTLAGKYNEQFF TRBJ2-1 TRBD2 - TRBV27
TGTGCCAGCAGCTTCGCCGACAGATCAAATGGCTACACCTTC CASSFADRSNGYTF TRBJ1-2 - - TRBV7-2
TGCGCCAGCAGCCAAGATTGGGGGGCTAATGAAAAACTGTTTTTT CASSQDWGANEKLFF TRBJ1-4 - - TRBV4-1
TGTGCCAGCAGCCTCGCCAGCGGGCAGCCCCAGCATTTT CASSLASGQPQHF TRBJ1-5 - - TRBV6-5
TGTGCCAGCAGCTTGGGCAGCCAAGAGACCCAGTACTTC CASSLGSQETQYF TRBJ2-5 - once TRBV5-4
TGTGCCAGCAGTGAAACCCATCGGACAGGTCAAGAGACCCAGTACTTC CASSETHRTGQETQYF TRBJ2-5 TRBD1 - TRBV2
TGTGCCAGCTCACCCGTGAGGGGAGGGCCGACGGGTTACAATGAGCAGTTCTTC CASSPVRGGPTGYNEQFF TRBJ2-1 TRBD2 - TRBV18
TGTGCCAGCAGCAAAGTTGGGAGCAAGCCCAATCAGCCCCAGCATTTT CASSKVGSKPNQPQHF TRBJ1-5 - - TRBV21-1
TGCGCCAGCAGCCAAGCATCCACGGGGAGGGAGACCCAGTACTTC CASSQASTGRETQYF TRBJ2-5 - once TRBV4-1
TGTGCCAGCAGCAAATGCCGGGATAGCGTTGGAGAGACCCAGTACTTC CASSKCRDSVGETQYF TRBJ2-5 - once TRBV11-3
TGTGCCAGCAGTCTTGGGGGCTGGCAGGGCGGCTACACCTTC CASSLGGWQGGYTF TRBJ1-2 - few TRBV2
TGTGCCAGCTCACCAAGGACAGGGGTGCGTATGATCGTATATGTCGGGGAGCTGTTTTTT CASSPRTGVRMIVYVGELFF TRBJ2-2 TRBD1 - TRBV18
TGTGCCAGTTCACAGGGTACAGTTAATGAGCAGTTCTTC CASSQGTVNEQFF TRBJ2-1 - - TRBV9
TGTGCCAGCAGCTTAGTAAATCAGGGCAATCAGCCCCAGCATTTT CASSLVNQGNQPQHF TRBJ1-5 - - TRBV7-2
TGTGCCAGCAGCTCACGGGACAGGGGTCACTATGGCTACACCTTC CASSSRDRGHYGYTF TRBJ1-2 TRBD1 few TRBV7-2
TGTGCCAGCAGCTTAGGACAGACCGGGGAGCTGTTTTTT CASSLGQTGELFF TRBJ2-2 - - TRBV7-6
TGTGCCAGCAGGGCGGGGAATTCACCCCTCCACTTT CASRAGNSPLHF TRBJ1-6 - - TRBV11-3
TGTGCCACCAGTGATTTTCGGCTAGCCGACACCGGGGAGCTGTTTTTT CATSDFRLADTGELFF TRBJ2-2 - - TRBV24-1
TGTGCCAGTAGTATAAGCCGGAGATTACAAGAGACCCAGTACTTC CASSISRRLQETQYF TRBJ2-5 - - TRBV19
TGTGCCACAGGGGTGACAGGGGAAAATTCACCCCTCCACTTT CATGVTGENSPLHF TRBJ1-6 TRBD1 - TRBV3-1/TRBV3-2
TGTGCCAGTAGTATTGGGGGACAGGGTAATGAAAAACTGTTTTTT CASSIGGQGNEKLFF TRBJ1-4 TRBD1 - TRBV19
TGTGCCAGCTCACCCGGCCAGGAGGGGACCCAGTACTTC CASSPGQEGTQYF TRBJ2-5 - - TRBV18
TGTGCCTGGAGTGTTTCCCAATCCAGGGGTTCACCCCTCCACTTT CAWSVSQSRGSPLHF TRBJ1-6 - - TRBV30
TGTGCCAGCAGCTTAAGACCGACTAGGGAGGGAGAGACCCAGTACTTC CASSLRPTREGETQYF TRBJ2-5 TRBD2 - TRBV11-2
TGTGCCAGCAGCTTAGGGTCTAGCGGGGGGAATGAGCAGTTCTTC CASSLGSSGGNEQFF TRBJ2-1 TRBD2 once TRBV7-2
TGTGCCAGCAGCCCCAGGGGGGTTCAAACTGAAGCTTTCTTT CASSPRGVQTEAFF TRBJ1-1 TRBD1 once TRBV3-1/TRBV3-2
TGTGCCAGCAGCTTAGCGTTTTCCCCTAGCTATAATTCACCCCTCCACTTT CASSLAFSPSYNSPLHF TRBJ1-6 - - TRBV7-8
TGCGCCAGCAGCCAAGAGCTCAACCTCGGGTATAGCAATCAGCCCCAGCATTTT CASSQELNLGYSNQPQHF TRBJ1-5 - - TRBV4-3
TGTGCCATCAGTGCACAGGACGCATACGAGCAGTACTTC CAISAQDAYEQYF TRBJ2-7 - once TRBV10-3
TGTGCCAGCAGACGTCCCGGGACAGCTTTATCCGGGGAGCTGTTTTTT CASRRPGTALSGELFF TRBJ2-2 TRBD1 - TRBV28
TGTGCCAGCAGTCTAGGGACTAGCGGTTACAATGAGCAGTTCTTC CASSLGTSGYNEQFF TRBJ2-1 TRBD2 - TRBV27
TGCGCCAGCTTGAGGGCGGTTAATTCACCCCTCCACTTT CASLRAVNSPLHF TRBJ1-6 - few TRBV10-2